The clone carrying this TCR beta chain turned up a few times. The TCRbeta library incorporated unique molecular identifiers. TCRdb used MiXCR to reprocess the PCR reads, holding one entry per CDR3 protein. The repertoire has around 76,000 distinct CDR3 sequences, about a sixth of them found once; the top ten carry about half. The sample comes from a study of T-cell reconstitution after alpha-beta-depleted transplantation in children. The V gene's germline CDR1 is SGHNT and CDR2 YENEEA. V was trimmed by 5 bases and J by 2 bases, leaving 17 bases between them. The CDR3 spans 16 residues. This sequence joins TRBV11-3 and TRBJ2-3, with D perhaps TRBD2 (7 bases). The receptor comes from a male patient aged 2 to 9 who had a stem cell transplant for acute lymphoblastic leukemia, so the T cells may come from the graft donor. The sample in question was PBMCs, mostly from graft donor cells, obtained 360 days after TCRalphabeta/CD19-depleted stem cell transplant. The CDR3 coding sequence is TGTGCCAGCAGCATCGGGGGGCCCGAGGCCACAGATACGCAGTATTTT. This encodes CASSIGGPEATDTQYF.